Reported below is one TCR beta chain. This entry is derived from a study of technical replicates of blood from a handful of donors. Looked up from germline, CDR1 is KGHSH and CDR2 is LQKENI. The junction had 6 bases not matched to a gene; V was cut back by 1 base and J by 2 bases. CDR3 length: 17 residues. Assay: immunoSEQ multiplex PCR; the TCRdb copy retains only in-frame clones and omits some. Of tens of thousands of clones listed, more than 90% are singletons. Sequenced input: T cells isolated from PBMCs. The V and J genes are TRBV18 and TRBJ2-7; 12 nucleotides agree with TRBD2. This TCR was sampled from a human donor in good health. The CDR3 here is CASSPRLAGVGTYEQYF. The CDR3 DNA reads TGTGCCAGCTCACCACGACTAGCGGGAGTGGGAACCTACGAGCAGTACTTC.